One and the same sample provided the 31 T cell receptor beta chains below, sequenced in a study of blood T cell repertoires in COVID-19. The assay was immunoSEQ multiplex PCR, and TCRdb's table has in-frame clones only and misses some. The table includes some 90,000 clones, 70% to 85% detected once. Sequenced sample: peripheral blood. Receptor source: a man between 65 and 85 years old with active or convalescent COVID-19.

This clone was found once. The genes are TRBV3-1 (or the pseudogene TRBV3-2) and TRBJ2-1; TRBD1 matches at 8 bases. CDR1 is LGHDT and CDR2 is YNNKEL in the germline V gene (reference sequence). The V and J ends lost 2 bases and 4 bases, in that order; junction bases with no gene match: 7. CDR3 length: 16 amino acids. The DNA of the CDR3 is TGTGCCAGCAGCCAACACGACAGGGGCCCTTACAATGAGCAGTTCTTC. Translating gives CASSQHDRGPYNEQFF.

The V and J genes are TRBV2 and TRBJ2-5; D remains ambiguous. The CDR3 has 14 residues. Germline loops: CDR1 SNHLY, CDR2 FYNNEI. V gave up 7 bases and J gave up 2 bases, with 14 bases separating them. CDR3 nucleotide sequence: TGTGCCAGCAACCCCCACTTTCCACAAGAGACCCAGTACTTC. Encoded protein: CASNPHFPQETQYF.

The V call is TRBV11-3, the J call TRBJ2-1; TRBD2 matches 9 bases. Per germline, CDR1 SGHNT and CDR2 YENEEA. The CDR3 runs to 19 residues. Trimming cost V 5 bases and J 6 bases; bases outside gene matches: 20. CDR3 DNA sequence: TGTGCCAGCAGCCGTCGACTTCCAGCGGGGGGCACGGGGATCAATGAGCAGTTCTTC. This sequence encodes CASSRRLPAGGTGINEQFF.

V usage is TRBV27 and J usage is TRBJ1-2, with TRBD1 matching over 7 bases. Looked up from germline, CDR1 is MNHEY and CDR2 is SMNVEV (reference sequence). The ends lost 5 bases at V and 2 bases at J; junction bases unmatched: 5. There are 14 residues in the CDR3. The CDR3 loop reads CASSPDRYNYGYTF. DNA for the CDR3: TGTGCCAGCAGTCCGGACAGGTACAACTATGGCTACACCTTC.

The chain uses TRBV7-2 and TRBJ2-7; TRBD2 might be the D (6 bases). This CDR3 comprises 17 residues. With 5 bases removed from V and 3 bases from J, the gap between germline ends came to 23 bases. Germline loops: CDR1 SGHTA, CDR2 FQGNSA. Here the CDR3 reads CASSRRFVGDGGYEQYF. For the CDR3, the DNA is TGTGCCAGCAGCCGCAGATTTGTTGGAGACGGGGGCTACGAGCAGTACTTC.

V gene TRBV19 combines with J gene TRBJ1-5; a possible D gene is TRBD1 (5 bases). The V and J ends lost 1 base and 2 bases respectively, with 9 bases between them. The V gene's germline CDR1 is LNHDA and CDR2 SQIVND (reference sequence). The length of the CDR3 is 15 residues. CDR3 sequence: CASSIVGVGNQPQHF. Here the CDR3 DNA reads TGTGCCAGTAGTATAGTAGGGGTGGGCAATCAGCCCCAGCATTTT.

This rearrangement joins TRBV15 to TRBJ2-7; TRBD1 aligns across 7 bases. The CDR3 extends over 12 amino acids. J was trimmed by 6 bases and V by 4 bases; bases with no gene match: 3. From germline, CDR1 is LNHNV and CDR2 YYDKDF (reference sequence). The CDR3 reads CATSIQGREQYF. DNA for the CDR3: TGTGCCACCAGCATACAGGGGCGCGAGCAGTACTTC.

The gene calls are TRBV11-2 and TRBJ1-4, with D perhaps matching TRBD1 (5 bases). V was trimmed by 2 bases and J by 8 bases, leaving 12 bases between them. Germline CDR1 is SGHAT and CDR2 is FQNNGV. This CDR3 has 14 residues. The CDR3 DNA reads TGTGCCAGCAGCTTAACCCGGGGGTCGGAAAAACTGTTTTTT. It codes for CASSLTRGSEKLFF. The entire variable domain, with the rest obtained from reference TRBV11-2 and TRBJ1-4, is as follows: EAGVAQSPRYKIIEKRQSVAFWCNPISGHATLYWYQQILGQGPKLLIQFQNNGVVDDSQLPKDRFSAERLKGVDSTLKIQPAKLEDSAVYLCASSLTRGSEKLFFGSGTQLSVL.

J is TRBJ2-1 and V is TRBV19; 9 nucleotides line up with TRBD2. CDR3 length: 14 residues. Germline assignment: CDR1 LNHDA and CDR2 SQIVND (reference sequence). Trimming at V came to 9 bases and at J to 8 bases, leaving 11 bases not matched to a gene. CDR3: CASRGGTSFHEQFF. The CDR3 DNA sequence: TGTGCCAGCAGGGGTGGGACTAGCTTTCATGAGCAGTTCTTC.

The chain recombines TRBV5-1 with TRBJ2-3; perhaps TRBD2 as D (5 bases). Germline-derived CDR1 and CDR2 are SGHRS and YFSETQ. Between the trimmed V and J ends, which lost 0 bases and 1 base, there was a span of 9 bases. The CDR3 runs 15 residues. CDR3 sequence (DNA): TGCGCCAGCAGCTTGGCCGGGGTCGGCACAGATACGCAGTATTTT. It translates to CASSLAGVGTDTQYF.

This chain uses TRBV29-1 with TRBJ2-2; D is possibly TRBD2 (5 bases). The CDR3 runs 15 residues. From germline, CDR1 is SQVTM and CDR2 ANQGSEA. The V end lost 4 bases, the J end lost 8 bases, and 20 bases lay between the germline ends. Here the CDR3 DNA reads TGCAGCGTTGGGGCCCTGTATCGTGGGGAGGGGGAGCTGTTTTTT. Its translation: CSVGALYRGEGELFF.

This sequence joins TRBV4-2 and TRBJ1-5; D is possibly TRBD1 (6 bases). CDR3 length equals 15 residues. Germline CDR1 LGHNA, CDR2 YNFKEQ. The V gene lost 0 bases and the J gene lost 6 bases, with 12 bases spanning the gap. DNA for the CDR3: TGTGCCAGCAGCCAAGATGGACAGAGAGGTCAGCCCCAGCATTTT. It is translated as CASSQDGQRGQPQHF.

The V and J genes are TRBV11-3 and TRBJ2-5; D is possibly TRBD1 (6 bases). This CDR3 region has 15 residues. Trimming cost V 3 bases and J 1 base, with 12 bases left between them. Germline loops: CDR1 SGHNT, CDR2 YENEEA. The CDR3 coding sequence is TGTGCCAGCAGCTTGGAGACAGGACGCCAAGAGACCCAGTACTTC. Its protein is CASSLETGRQETQYF.

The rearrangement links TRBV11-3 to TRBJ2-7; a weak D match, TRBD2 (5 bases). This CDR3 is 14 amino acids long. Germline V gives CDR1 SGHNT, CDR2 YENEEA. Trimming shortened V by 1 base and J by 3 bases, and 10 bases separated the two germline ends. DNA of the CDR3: TGTGCCAGCAGCTTAGGTAGCGACTACTACGAGCAGTACTTC. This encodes CASSLGSDYYEQYF. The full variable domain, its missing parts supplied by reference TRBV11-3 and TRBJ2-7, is EAGVVQSPRYKIIEKKQPVAFWCNPISGHNTLYWYLQNLGQGPELLIRYENEEAVDDSQLPKDRFSAERLKGVDSTLKIQPAELGDSAVYLCASSLGSDYYEQYFGPGTRLTVT.

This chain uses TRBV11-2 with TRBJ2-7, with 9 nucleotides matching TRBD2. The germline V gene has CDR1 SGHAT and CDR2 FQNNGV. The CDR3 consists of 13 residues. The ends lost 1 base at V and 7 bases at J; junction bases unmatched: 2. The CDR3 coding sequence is TGTGCCAGCAGCTTAGTAGCGGGGGTTGAGCAGTACTTC. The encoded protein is CASSLVAGVEQYF.

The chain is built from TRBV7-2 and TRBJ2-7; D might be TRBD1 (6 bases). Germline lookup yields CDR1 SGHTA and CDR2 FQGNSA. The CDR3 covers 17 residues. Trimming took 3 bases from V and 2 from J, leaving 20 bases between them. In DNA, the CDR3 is TGTGCCAGCAGCTTGGTGACCGGGACACGGGCCCCCTACGAGCAGTACTTC. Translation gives CASSLVTGTRAPYEQYF.

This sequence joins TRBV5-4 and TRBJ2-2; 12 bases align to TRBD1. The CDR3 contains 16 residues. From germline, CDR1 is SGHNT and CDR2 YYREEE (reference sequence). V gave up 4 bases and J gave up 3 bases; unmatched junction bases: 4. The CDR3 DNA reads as TGTGCCAGCAGCCCGGGGACAGGGGGCCACACCGGGGAGCTGTTTTTT. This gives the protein CASSPGTGGHTGELFF.

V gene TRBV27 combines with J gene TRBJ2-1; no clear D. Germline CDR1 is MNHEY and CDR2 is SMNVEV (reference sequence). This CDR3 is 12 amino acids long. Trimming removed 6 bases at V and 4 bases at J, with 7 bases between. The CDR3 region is CASRGSYNEQFF. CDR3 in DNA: TGTGCCAGCAGGGGCAGTTACAATGAGCAGTTCTTC.

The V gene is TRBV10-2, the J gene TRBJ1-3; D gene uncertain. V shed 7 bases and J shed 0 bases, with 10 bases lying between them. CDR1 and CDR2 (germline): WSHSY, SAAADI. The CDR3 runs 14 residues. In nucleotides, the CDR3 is TGCGCCAGCACGTCCTACAGCTCTGGAAACACCATATATTTT. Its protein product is CASTSYSSGNTIYF.

CDR3 sequence reads: CASSPGPGKGQETQYF. For the CDR3, the DNA is TGTGCCAGCTCACCTGGCCCAGGGAAGGGCCAAGAGACCCAGTACTTC. The chain couples TRBV18 to TRBJ2-5; possible D gene TRBD1, 5 bases. Germline V gene data show CDR1 as KGHSH and CDR2 as LQKENI. V was pared by 3 bases and J by 1 base, with 15 bases between. This CDR3 region has 16 residues.

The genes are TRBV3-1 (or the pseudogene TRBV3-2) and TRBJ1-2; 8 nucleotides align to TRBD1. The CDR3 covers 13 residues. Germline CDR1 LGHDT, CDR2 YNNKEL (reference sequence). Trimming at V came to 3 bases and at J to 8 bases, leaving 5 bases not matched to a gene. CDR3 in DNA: TGTGCCAGCAGCCAGACGGACAGGGCCGGCTACACCTTC. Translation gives CASSQTDRAGYTF.

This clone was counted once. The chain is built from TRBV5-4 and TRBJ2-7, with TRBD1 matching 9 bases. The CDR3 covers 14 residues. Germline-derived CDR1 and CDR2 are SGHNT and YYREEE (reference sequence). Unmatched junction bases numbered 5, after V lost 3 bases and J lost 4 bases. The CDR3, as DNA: TGTGCCAGCAGCTGGACAGGGGAAGGTTACGAGCAGTACTTC. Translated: CASSWTGEGYEQYF. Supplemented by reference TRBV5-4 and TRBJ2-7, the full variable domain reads ETGVTQSPTHLIKTRGQQVTLRCSSQSGHNTVSWYQQALGQGPQFIFQYYREEENGRGNFPPRFSGLQFPNYSSELNVNALELDDSALYLCASSWTGEGYEQYFGPGTRLTVT.

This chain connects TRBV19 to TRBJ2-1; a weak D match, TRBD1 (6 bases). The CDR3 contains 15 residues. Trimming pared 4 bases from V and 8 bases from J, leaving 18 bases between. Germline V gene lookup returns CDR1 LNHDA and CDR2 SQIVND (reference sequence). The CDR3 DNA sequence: TGTGCCAGTAGTACAGGGGTCGTAAAACACCATGAGCAGTTCTTC. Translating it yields CASSTGVVKHHEQFF. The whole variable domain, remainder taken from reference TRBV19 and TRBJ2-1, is DGGITQSPKYLFRKEGQNVTLSCEQNLNHDAMYWYRQDPGQGLRLIYYSQIVNDFQKGDIAEGYSVSREKKESFPLTVTSAQKNPTAFYLCASSTGVVKHHEQFFGPGTRLTVL.

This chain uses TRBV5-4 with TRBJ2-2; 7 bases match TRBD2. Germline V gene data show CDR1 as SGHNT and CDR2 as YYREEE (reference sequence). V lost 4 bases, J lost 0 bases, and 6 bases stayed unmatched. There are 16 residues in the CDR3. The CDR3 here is CASSRGGGSNTGELFF. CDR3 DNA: TGTGCCAGCAGCCGCGGCGGGGGTTCGAACACCGGGGAGCTGTTTTTT.

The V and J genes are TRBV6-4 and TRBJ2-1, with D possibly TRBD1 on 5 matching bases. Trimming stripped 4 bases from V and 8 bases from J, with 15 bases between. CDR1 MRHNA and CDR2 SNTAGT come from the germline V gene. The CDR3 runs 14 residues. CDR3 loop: CASSADQGRDEQFF. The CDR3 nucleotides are TGTGCCAGCAGTGCCGACCAGGGAAGGGATGAGCAGTTCTTC.

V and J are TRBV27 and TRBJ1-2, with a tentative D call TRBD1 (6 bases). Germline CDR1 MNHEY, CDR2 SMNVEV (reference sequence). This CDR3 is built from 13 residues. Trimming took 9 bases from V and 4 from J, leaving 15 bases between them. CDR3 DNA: TGTGCCAGTCGAAGGGGGGGCGGCTATGGCTACACCTTC. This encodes CASRRGGGYGYTF.

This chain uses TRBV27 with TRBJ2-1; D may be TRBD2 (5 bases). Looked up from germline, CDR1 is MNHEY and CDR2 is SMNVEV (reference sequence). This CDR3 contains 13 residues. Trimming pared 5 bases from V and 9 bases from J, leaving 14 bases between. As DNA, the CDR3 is TGTGCCAGCAGTGGCGCGGCAAGCGGTGAGCAGTTCTTC. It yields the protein CASSGAASGEQFF.

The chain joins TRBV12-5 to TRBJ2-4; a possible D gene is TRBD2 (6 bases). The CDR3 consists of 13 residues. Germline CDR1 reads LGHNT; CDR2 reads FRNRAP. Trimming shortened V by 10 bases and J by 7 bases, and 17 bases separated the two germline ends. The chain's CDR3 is CATGRDQRNIQYF. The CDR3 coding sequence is TGTGCTACGGGGCGGGACCAGCGGAACATTCAGTACTTC.

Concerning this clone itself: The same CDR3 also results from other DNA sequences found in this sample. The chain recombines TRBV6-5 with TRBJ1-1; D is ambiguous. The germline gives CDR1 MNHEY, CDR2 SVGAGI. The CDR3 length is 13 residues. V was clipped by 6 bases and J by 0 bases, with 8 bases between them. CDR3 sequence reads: CASSRTLNTEAFF. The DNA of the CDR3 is TGTGCCAGCAGCAGGACTTTGAACACTGAAGCTTTCTTT.

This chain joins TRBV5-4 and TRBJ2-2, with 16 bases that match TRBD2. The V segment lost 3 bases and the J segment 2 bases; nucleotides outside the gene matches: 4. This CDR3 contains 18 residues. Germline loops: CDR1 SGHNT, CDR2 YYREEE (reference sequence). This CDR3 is CASSSGTSGGANTGELFF. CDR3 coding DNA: TGTGCCAGCAGCTCCGGGACTAGCGGGGGGGCAAACACCGGGGAGCTGTTTTTT.

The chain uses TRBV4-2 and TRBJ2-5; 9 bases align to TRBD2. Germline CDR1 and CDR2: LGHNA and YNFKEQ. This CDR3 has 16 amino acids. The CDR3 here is CPRRHDGGGGTETQYF. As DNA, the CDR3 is TGTCCCCGCCGCCACGACGGCGGGGGGGGGACAGAGACCCAGTACTTC.